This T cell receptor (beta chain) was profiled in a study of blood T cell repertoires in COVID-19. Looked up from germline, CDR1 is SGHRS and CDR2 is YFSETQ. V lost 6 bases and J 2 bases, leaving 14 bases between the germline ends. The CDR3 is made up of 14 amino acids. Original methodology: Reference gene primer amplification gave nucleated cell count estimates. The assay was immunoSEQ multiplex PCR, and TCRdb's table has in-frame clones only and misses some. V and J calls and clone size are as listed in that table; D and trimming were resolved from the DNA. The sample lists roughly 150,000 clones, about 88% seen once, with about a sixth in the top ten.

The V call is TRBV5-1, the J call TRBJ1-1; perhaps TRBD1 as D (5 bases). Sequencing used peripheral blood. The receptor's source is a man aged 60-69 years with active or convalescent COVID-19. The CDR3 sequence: CASTPGQGNTEAFF. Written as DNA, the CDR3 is TGCGCCAGCACCCCCGGGCAGGGAAACACTGAAGCTTTCTTT. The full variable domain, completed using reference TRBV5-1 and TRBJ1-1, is KAGVTQTPRYLIKTRGQQVTLSCSPISGHRSVSWYQQTPGQGLQFLFEYFSETQRNKGNFPGRFSGRQFSNSRSEMNVSTLELGDSALYLCASTPGQGNTEAFFGQGTRLTVV.